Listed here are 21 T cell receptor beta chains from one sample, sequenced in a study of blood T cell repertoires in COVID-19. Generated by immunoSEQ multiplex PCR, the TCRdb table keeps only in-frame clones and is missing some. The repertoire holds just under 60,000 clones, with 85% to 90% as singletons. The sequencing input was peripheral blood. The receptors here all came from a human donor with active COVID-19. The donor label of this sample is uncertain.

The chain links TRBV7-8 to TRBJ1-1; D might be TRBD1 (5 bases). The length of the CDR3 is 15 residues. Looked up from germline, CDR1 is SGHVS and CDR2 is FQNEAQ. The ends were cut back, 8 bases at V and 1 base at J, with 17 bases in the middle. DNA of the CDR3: TGTGCCAGCGTCCTAGTCGGGGGACGGAACACTGAAGCTTTCTTT. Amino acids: CASVLVGGRNTEAFF. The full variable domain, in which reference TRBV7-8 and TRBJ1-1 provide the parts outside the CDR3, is GAGVSQSPRYKVAKRGQDVALRCDPISGHVSLFWYQQALGQGPEFLTYFQNEAQLDKSGLPSDRFFAERPEGSVSTLKIQRTQQEDSAVYLCASVLVGGRNTEAFFGQGTRLTVV.

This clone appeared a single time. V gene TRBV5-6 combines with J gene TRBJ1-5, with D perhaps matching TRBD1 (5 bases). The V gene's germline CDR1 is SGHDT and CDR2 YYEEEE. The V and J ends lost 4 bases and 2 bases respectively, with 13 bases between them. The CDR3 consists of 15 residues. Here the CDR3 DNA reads TGTGCCAGCAGCAGTGGGGGGTTGGGCAATCAGCCCCAGCATTTT. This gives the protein CASSSGGLGNQPQHF.

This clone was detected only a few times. This chain's CDR3 is CASIPNGEGNQPQHF. CDR3 nucleotides: TGTGCCAGCATCCCTAACGGGGAGGGCAATCAGCCCCAGCATTTT. The rearrangement joins TRBV28 to TRBJ1-5; no reliable D call. From germline, CDR1 is MDHEN and CDR2 SYDVKM. The V and J ends lost 7 bases and 2 bases respectively, with 15 bases between them. CDR3 length: 15 amino acids.

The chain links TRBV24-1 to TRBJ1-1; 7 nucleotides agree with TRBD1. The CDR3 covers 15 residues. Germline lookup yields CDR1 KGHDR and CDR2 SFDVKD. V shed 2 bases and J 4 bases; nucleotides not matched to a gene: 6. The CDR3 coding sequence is TGTGCCACCAGTGATTCCAGGGGGGTTCGCACTGAAGCTTTCTTT. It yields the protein CATSDSRGVRTEAFF.

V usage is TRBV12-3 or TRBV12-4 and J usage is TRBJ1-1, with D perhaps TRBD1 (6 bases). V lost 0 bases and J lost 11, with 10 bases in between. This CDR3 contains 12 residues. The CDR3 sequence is CASSLAGGLAFF. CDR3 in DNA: TGTGCCAGCAGTTTAGCTGGGGGCTTGGCTTTCTTT.

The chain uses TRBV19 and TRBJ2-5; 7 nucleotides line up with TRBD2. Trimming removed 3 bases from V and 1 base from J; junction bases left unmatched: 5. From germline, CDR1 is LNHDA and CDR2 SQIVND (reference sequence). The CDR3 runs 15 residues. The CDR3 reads CASSMGGTFQETQYF. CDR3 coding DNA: TGTGCCAGTAGTATGGGAGGGACCTTCCAAGAGACCCAGTACTTC.

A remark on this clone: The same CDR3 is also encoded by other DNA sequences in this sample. The CDR3 DNA sequence: TGTGCCAGCAGCTGGGGACAGGGTGACACTGAAGCTTTCTTT. Translating it yields CASSWGQGDTEAFF. The V call is TRBV5-4, the J call TRBJ1-1, with TRBD1 identical over 9 bases. Germline CDR1 and CDR2: SGHNT and YYREEE (reference sequence). The CDR3 contains 14 residues. V trimming: 3 bases; J trimming: 3 bases; junction bases outside the gene matches: 3.

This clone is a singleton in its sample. CDR3 nucleotide sequence: TGTGCCAGCAGCTCAGGTCACACAGATACGCAGTATTTT. Translating gives CASSSGHTDTQYF. The chain couples TRBV11-2 to TRBJ2-3; D call uncertain. The CDR3 runs to 13 residues. Trimming cost V 4 bases and J 2 bases, with 7 bases left between them. Looked up from germline, CDR1 is SGHAT and CDR2 is FQNNGV.

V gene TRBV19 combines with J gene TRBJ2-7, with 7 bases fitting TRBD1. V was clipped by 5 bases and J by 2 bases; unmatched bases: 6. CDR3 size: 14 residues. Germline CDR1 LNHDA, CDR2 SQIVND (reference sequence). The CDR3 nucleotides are TGTGCCAGTAGTGCGACAGGGATCGCCTACGAGCAGTACTTC. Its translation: CASSATGIAYEQYF.

Here the CDR3 DNA reads TGTGCCAGCAGTTTGGGGATAGGGACATTGGCTTCACCCCTCCACTTT. Residues: CASSLGIGTLASPLHF. The V and J genes are TRBV28 and TRBJ1-6, with a tentative D call TRBD1 (6 bases). The CDR3 covers 16 residues. Germline V gene lookup returns CDR1 MDHEN and CDR2 SYDVKM. V was cut by 3 bases and J by 9 bases, with 18 bases left in between.

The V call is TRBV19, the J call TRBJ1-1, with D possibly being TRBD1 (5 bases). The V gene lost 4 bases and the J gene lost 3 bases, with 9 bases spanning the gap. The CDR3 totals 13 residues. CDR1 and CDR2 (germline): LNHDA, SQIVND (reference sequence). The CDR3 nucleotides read TGTGCCAGTAGTAAGGACACTTACACTGAAGCTTTCTTT. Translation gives CASSKDTYTEAFF.

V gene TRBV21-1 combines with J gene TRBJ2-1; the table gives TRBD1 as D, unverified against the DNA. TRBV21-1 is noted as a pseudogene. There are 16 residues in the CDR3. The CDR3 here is CASSKGQGARGNEQFF. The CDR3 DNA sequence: TGTGCCAGCAGCAAGGGACAGGGGGCTCGTGGCAATGAGCAGTTCTTC.

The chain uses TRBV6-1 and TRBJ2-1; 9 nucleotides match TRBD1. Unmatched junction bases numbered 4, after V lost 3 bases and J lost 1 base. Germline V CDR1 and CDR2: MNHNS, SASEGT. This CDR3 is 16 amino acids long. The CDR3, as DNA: TGTGCCAGCAGTGATCCGGGACAGGGTTCCTACAATGAGCAGTTCTTC. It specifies CASSDPGQGSYNEQFF.

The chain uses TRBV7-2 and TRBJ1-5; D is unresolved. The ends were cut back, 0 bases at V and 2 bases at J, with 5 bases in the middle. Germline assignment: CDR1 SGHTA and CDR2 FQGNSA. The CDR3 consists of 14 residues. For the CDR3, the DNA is TGTGCCAGCAGCTTAGCCCAGGGCAATCAGCCCCAGCATTTT. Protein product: CASSLAQGNQPQHF.

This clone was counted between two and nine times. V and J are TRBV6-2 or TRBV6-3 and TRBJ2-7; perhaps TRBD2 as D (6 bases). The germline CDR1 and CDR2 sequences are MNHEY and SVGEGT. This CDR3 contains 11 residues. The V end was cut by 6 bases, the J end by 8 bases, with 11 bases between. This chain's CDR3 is CASSDGGKQYF. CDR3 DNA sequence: TGTGCCAGCAGCGACGGGGGTAAGCAGTACTTC.

CDR3 DNA sequence: TGTGCCAGCAGACAAGGGCAGGGCGTTGATACGCAGTATTTT. Protein sequence: CASRQGQGVDTQYF. The chain links TRBV7-9 to TRBJ2-3; a possible D gene is TRBD1 (5 bases). CDR1 is SEHNR and CDR2 is FQNEAQ in the germline V gene (reference sequence). Trimming stripped 6 bases from V and 6 bases from J, with 16 bases between. The CDR3 spans 14 residues.

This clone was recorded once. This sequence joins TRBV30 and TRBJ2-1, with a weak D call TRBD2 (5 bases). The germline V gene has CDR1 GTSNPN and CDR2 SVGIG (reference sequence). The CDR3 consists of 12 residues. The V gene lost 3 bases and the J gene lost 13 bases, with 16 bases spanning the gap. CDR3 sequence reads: CAWSLSTGKQFF. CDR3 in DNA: TGTGCCTGGAGCTTATCTACGGGAAAACAGTTCTTC.

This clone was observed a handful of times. The CDR3 DNA reads as TGTGCCAGCAGCTTAGGGGACAGGGGAGGCCCTAACTATGGCTACACCTTC. Translating gives CASSLGDRGGPNYGYTF. The J gene is TRBJ1-2, the V gene TRBV7-6; 10 positions match TRBD1. The CDR3 is 17 residues long. Germline V gives CDR1 SGHVS, CDR2 FNYEAQ. V trimming: 1 base; J trimming: 0 bases; junction bases outside the gene matches: 5.

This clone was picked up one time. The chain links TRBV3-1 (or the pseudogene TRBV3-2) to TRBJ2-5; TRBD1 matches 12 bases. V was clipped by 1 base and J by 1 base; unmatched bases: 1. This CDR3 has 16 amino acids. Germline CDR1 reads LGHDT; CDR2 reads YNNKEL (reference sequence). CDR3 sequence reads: CASSQGDRGPQETQYF. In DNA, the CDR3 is TGTGCCAGCAGCCAAGGGGACAGGGGGCCCCAAGAGACCCAGTACTTC.

The CDR3 loop is CASSLMGGHTDTQYF. Written as DNA, the CDR3 is TGTGCCAGCAGCTTGATGGGCGGGCACACAGATACGCAGTATTTT. J is TRBJ2-3 and V is TRBV5-6; the D gene is possibly TRBD2 (5 bases). This CDR3 spans 15 amino acids. The ends were cut back, 1 base at V and 2 bases at J, with 11 bases in the middle. In germline, CDR1 is SGHDT, CDR2 YYEEEE. The whole variable domain, filled in from reference TRBV5-6 and TRBJ2-3, reads DAGVTQSPTHLIKTRGQQVTLRCSPKSGHDTVSWYQQALGQGPQFIFQYYEEEERQRGNFPDRFSGHQFPNYSSELNVNALLLGDSALYLCASSLMGGHTDTQYFGPGTRLTVL.

CDR3 residues: CASSSRDRGSPYEQYF. DNA of the CDR3: TGTGCCAGCAGCTCCCGGGACAGGGGCTCCCCCTACGAGCAGTACTTC. The chain links TRBV13 to TRBJ2-7, with 10 bases identical to TRBD1. V lost 4 bases to trimming and J lost 2 bases; unmatched junction nucleotides: 8. CDR1 and CDR2 (germline): PRHDT, FYEKMQ (reference sequence). The CDR3 runs to 16 residues.